Listed below are T cell receptor beta chains from one sample, sequenced in a study of T-cell memory formation after mild COVID-19. TCRdb independently ran MiXCR on the 5' RACE reads; one entry per CDR3 protein. The sample lists approximately 250,000 distinct CDR3 sequences, around 16% occurring once. Material: PBMCs or a T cell subset sorted from them (not recorded which). The receptors here all came from a man between 18 and 29 years old who had mild COVID-19 (a few samples of this study predate the infection). Cell type and time point are not known. Both conserved end residues are part of each CDR3. Fields, in order: V gene, D gene, clone size, J gene, CDR3 DNA, CDR3 protein. D genes are given only for firm matches. Where a row states a size, it is once, few, many or the class of an expanded clone; other rows omit it.

V: TRBV4-2
D: TRBD2
size: few
J: TRBJ2-7
DNA: TGTGCCAGCAGCCAAGGTAGTCGGACTAGGGCGAACGAGCAGTACTTC
CDR3: CASSQGSRTRANEQYF

V: TRBV14
D: NA
size: NA
J: TRBJ1-2
DNA: TGTGCCAGCAGCCCCCCGGGGGGGAGAGGCTACACCTTC
CDR3: CASSPPGGRGYTF

V: TRBV6-6
D: NA
size: NA
J: TRBJ2-5
DNA: TGTGCCAGCAGTTCAGATTGGGCAAGCCAAGAGACCCAGTACTTC
CDR3: CASSSDWASQETQYF

V: TRBV25-1
D: NA
size: NA
J: TRBJ2-7
DNA: TGTGCCAGCAGTGGCCTTGGGACATCCCACGAGCAGTACTTC
CDR3: CASSGLGTSHEQYF

V: TRBV5-4
D: TRBD1
size: many
J: TRBJ2-3
DNA: TGTGCCAGCAGCTTGGACAGGGGCCTCACAGATACGCAGTATTTT
CDR3: CASSLDRGLTDTQYF

V: TRBV12-3/TRBV12-4
D: TRBD2
size: few
J: TRBJ2-2
DNA: TGTGCCAGCACACCTAGCGGGCTATCCGGGGAGCTGTTTTTT
CDR3: CASTPSGLSGELFF

V: TRBV7-2
D: NA
size: many
J: TRBJ2-3
DNA: TGTGCCAGCAGCTTGAGGCGGTCGGATACGCAGTATTTT
CDR3: CASSLRRSDTQYF

V: TRBV5-6
D: NA
size: NA
J: TRBJ2-1
DNA: TGTGCCAGCAGCCGACGGGGCAGTGAGCAGTTCTTC
CDR3: CASSRRGSEQFF

V: TRBV10-3
D: NA
size: many
J: TRBJ2-3
DNA: TGTGCCATCAGTGAGAGGGGGGGAGTATATACGCAGTATTTT
CDR3: CAISERGGVYTQYF

V: TRBV5-1
D: NA
size: NA
J: TRBJ1-4
DNA: TGCGCCAGCAGCTCCGAACTTAGAATAGGAGAAAAACTGTTTTTT
CDR3: CASSSELRIGEKLFF

V: TRBV27
D: TRBD1
size: few
J: TRBJ1-2
DNA: TGTGCCAGCAGGGACAGGGATGGCTACACCTTC
CDR3: CASRDRDGYTF

V: TRBV29-1
D: NA
size: NA
J: TRBJ2-5
DNA: TGCAGCGTTGCAACAGGAATGATACAAGAGACCCAGTACTTC
CDR3: CSVATGMIQETQYF

V: TRBV9
D: NA
size: NA
J: TRBJ2-6
DNA: TGTGCCAGCAGCGTACGGGGAGGGGCCAACGTCCTGACTTTC
CDR3: CASSVRGGANVLTF

V: TRBV4-3
D: NA
size: few
J: TRBJ2-2
DNA: TGCGCCAGCACCACCGGGTTCACCACCGGGGAGCTGTTTTTT
CDR3: CASTTGFTTGELFF

V: TRBV19
D: NA
size: few
J: TRBJ1-2
DNA: TGTGCCAGTAGTATAGGGCGGTACTATGGCTACACCTTC
CDR3: CASSIGRYYGYTF

V: TRBV20-1
D: TRBD2
size: NA
J: TRBJ2-1
DNA: TGCAGTGGGTCACCCGGGGGGAACAATGAGCAGTTCTTC
CDR3: CSGSPGGNNEQFF

V: TRBV5-1
D: TRBD1
size: many
J: TRBJ2-5
DNA: TGCGCCAGCAGCGGCGGACAGGGGGCATTAGAGACCCAGTACTTC
CDR3: CASSGGQGALETQYF

V: TRBV20-1
D: TRBD2
size: NA
J: TRBJ2-7
DNA: TGCAGTGCTACCCCCGGCGGGGGGTTATACGAGCAGTACTTC
CDR3: CSATPGGGLYEQYF

V: TRBV2
D: NA
size: many
J: TRBJ1-1
DNA: TGTGCCAGCAGGGAGAACACTGAAGCTTTCTTT
CDR3: CASRENTEAFF

V: TRBV6-1
D: TRBD1
size: few
J: TRBJ1-6
DNA: TGTGCCAGCCGGACAGGGCAAAGTTCACCCCTCCACTTT
CDR3: CASRTGQSSPLHF

V: TRBV5-1
D: NA
size: few
J: TRBJ1-1
DNA: TGCGCCAGCAGATTCGATGGGAACACTGAAGCTTTCTTT
CDR3: CASRFDGNTEAFF

V: TRBV7-2
D: TRBD2
size: few
J: TRBJ2-5
DNA: TGTGCCAGCAGCCCCGCGGGGGAGCAAGAGACCCAGTACTTC
CDR3: CASSPAGEQETQYF

V: TRBV5-1
D: TRBD1
size: few
J: TRBJ1-2
DNA: TGCGCCAGCAGCTATGGTCAGGGGGACGGCTACACCTTC
CDR3: CASSYGQGDGYTF

V: TRBV2
D: TRBD2
size: few
J: TRBJ2-1
DNA: TGTGCCAGCAGTGAAGGGCGGGGGGACCACAATGAGCAGTTCTTC
CDR3: CASSEGRGDHNEQFF

V: TRBV9
D: NA
size: few
J: TRBJ1-1
DNA: TGTGCCAGCAGCGGGGGGTTTGGGTATGAAGCTTTCTTT
CDR3: CASSGGFGYEAFF

V: TRBV9
D: NA
size: few
J: TRBJ2-1
DNA: TGTGCCAGCAGCGTAGCGGAGGGGGCTCGCTACAATGAGCAGTTCTTC
CDR3: CASSVAEGARYNEQFF

V: TRBV7-9
D: TRBD1
size: NA
J: TRBJ2-3
DNA: TGTGCCAGCAGCTTACCGGGACAGGGGAGGTCGAGGCAGTATTTT
CDR3: CASSLPGQGRSRQYF

V: TRBV6-2/TRBV6-3
D: NA
size: NA
J: TRBJ2-3
DNA: TGTGCCAGCAGAGGACTGGACACAGATACGCAGTATTTT
CDR3: CASRGLDTDTQYF

V: TRBV6-6
D: NA
size: NA
J: TRBJ1-6
DNA: TGTGCCAGCAGCAACGGGGGGGACTCACCCCTCCACTTT
CDR3: CASSNGGDSPLHF

V: TRBV7-6
D: NA
size: many
J: TRBJ1-5
DNA: TGTGCCAGCAGCCTGGGTCAGGGTCAGCCCCAGCATTTT
CDR3: CASSLGQGQPQHF

V: TRBV15
D: NA
size: NA
J: TRBJ1-4
DNA: TGTGCCACCAGCAGAGTATCAGGGGCGGGTGAAAAACTGTTTTTT
CDR3: CATSRVSGAGEKLFF

V: TRBV7-2
D: NA
size: NA
J: TRBJ1-2
DNA: TGTGCCAGCAGCACGCCGGTGCCTAACTATGGCTACACCTTC
CDR3: CASSTPVPNYGYTF

V: TRBV6-5
D: TRBD2
size: NA
J: TRBJ2-1
DNA: TGTGCCAGCAGCAAACCCGGGACTAGCCTCAACAATGAGCAGTTCTTC
CDR3: CASSKPGTSLNNEQFF

V: TRBV11-1
D: TRBD2
size: NA
J: TRBJ2-3
DNA: TGTGCCAGCAGCCTCCCCCGAGGGCTAGCGGGGGGTACGCAGTATTTT
CDR3: CASSLPRGLAGGTQYF

V: TRBV4-3
D: TRBD2
size: many
J: TRBJ2-7
DNA: TGCGCCAGCAGCCCTAGCGGTGAAGGATACGAGCAGTACTTC
CDR3: CASSPSGEGYEQYF

V: TRBV12-3/TRBV12-4
D: NA
size: many
J: TRBJ1-5
DNA: TGTGCCAGCAGTCCCTGGGGCCGCAATCAGCCCCAGCATTTT
CDR3: CASSPWGRNQPQHF

V: TRBV12-3/TRBV12-4
D: TRBD1
size: few
J: TRBJ1-2
DNA: TGTGCCAGCAGTTCCGGACAGGGAATGAGGGGTGGCTACACCTTC
CDR3: CASSSGQGMRGGYTF

V: TRBV7-9
D: NA
size: few
J: TRBJ2-1
DNA: TGTGCCAGCAGCTTATTCGCAGGGGGGTATGAGCAGTTCTTC
CDR3: CASSLFAGGYEQFF

V: TRBV5-1
D: TRBD1
size: NA
J: TRBJ1-1
DNA: TGCGCCAGCAGCCGCGGACAGGGATGGGTGAACACTGAAGCTTTCTTT
CDR3: CASSRGQGWVNTEAFF

V: TRBV5-1
D: NA
size: NA
J: TRBJ1-2
DNA: TGCGCCAGCAGCTTCGCAGGGCAGGACTATGGCTACACCTTC
CDR3: CASSFAGQDYGYTF

V: TRBV6-5
D: NA
size: few
J: TRBJ1-2
DNA: TGTGCCAGCAGTCCCTACTGGGATAGCGGTGGCTACACCTTC
CDR3: CASSPYWDSGGYTF

V: TRBV12-3/TRBV12-4
D: TRBD1
size: NA
J: TRBJ1-2
DNA: TGTGCCAGCAGCCGTAGGACAGGGGGCGGGTTCCCTGCTGGCTACACCTTC
CDR3: CASSRRTGGGFPAGYTF

V: TRBV7-9
D: TRBD2
size: NA
J: TRBJ2-5
DNA: TGTGCCAGCAGGTTTACTCCGGGACTAGCGGTTGAAGAGACCCAGTACTTC
CDR3: CASRFTPGLAVEETQYF

V: TRBV6-2/TRBV6-3
D: NA
size: NA
J: TRBJ2-1
DNA: TGTGCCAGCAGAAAGGAGGGGGGGACCAATGAGCAGTTCTTC
CDR3: CASRKEGGTNEQFF

V: TRBV6-2/TRBV6-3
D: NA
size: many
J: TRBJ2-7
DNA: TGTGCCAGCAGTTACAACCCATTTTACGAGCAGTACTTC
CDR3: CASSYNPFYEQYF

V: TRBV20-1
D: NA
size: NA
J: TRBJ2-7
DNA: TGCAGTGCTAGTGGTGTGGGGGGCTCCTACGAGCAGTACTTC
CDR3: CSASGVGGSYEQYF

V: TRBV7-6
D: NA
size: few
J: TRBJ2-3
DNA: TGTGCCAGCAGCTTACTACTAGTCAGAGATACGCAGTATTTT
CDR3: CASSLLLVRDTQYF